This TCR beta chain was identified in a study of cytomegalovirus exposure and HLA in healthy donors. General study results and limits: Reportedly, fewer N-insertions than the roughly 700-donor mean appeared in an Asian-associated ancestry cluster in a later analysis. A later analysis linked a missense variant in DCLRE1C to the trimming of TCR beta V and J genes. Investigators reported about 160 TCR beta chains as tied to cytomegalovirus.

PCR was performed using 60 Vbeta and 13 Jbeta primers. The table came from immunoSEQ multiplex PCR; TCRdb's copy has only in-frame clones and leaves some out. This table holds fewer than 150,000 clones. V lost 4 bases, J lost 2 bases, and 6 bases stayed unmatched. The CDR3 loop spans 15 amino acids. Germline loops: CDR1 SGDLS, CDR2 YYNGEE. A remark on this clone: Its antigen is unknown.

The source is a man aged 35 to 55 in good health and CMV-seronegative. The sequenced sample consisted of PBMCs. This rearrangement joins TRBV9 to TRBJ2-3, with 8 bases matching TRBD2. The chain's CDR3 is CASSPAAGVTDTQYF. The CDR3 DNA reads TGTGCCAGCAGCCCCGCAGCGGGGGTCACAGATACGCAGTATTTT.